This TCR beta chain comes out of a study of T-cell memory formation after mild COVID-19. TCRalpha and TCRbeta libraries used 5'RACE with constant-segment primers and UMIs. In TCRdb, the 5' RACE reads were re-called with MiXCR into one record per CDR3 protein. The sample consists of 100,000 to 150,000 distinct CDR3 sequences, approximately 15% of them appearing once. Trimming removed 0 bases from V and 4 bases from J, with 15 bases in between. This CDR3 spans 16 amino acids. Germline-derived CDR1 and CDR2 are MGHRA and YSYEKL. This TCR was recovered from a man younger than 30 who had mild COVID-19 (a few samples of this study predate the infection). Cell type and time point are not known. Material: PBMCs or a T cell subset sorted from them (not recorded which). The chain joins TRBV4-1 to TRBJ2-5; D is possibly TRBD2 (7 bases). CDR3 bases: TGCGCCAGCAGCCAAGATGGGAGGGGGGGCGGAGAGACCCAGTACTTC. Residues: CASSQDGRGGGETQYF.